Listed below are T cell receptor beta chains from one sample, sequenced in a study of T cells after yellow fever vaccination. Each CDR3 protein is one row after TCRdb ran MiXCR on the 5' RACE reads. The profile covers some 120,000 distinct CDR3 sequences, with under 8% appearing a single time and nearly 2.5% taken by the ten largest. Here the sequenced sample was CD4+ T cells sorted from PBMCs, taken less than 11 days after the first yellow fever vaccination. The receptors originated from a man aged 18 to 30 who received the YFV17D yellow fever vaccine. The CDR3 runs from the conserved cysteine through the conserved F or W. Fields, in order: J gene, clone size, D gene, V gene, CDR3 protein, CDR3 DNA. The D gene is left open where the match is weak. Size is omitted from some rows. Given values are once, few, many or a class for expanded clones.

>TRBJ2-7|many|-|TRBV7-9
CASTSAGGPLYEQYF
TGTGCCAGCACCTCTGCTGGGGGACCTCTGTACGAGCAGTACTTC
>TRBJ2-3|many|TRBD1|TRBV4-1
CASSLARTGARGDTQYF
TGCGCCAGCAGCCTCGCCCGAACAGGGGCCCGGGGAGATACGCAGTATTTT
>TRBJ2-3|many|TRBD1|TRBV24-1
CATSDLKGQSTDTQYF
TGTGCCACCAGTGATTTGAAGGGACAGAGCACAGATACGCAGTATTTT
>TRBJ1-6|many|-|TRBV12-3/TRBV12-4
CASSRSENYSPLHF
TGTGCCAGCAGCCGCAGCGAAAATTATTCACCCCTCCACTTT
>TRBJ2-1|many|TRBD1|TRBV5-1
CASSPGTGNIYNEQFF
TGCGCCAGCAGCCCCGGGACAGGTAATATATACAATGAGCAGTTCTTC
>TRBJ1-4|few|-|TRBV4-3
CASSQGHSTNEKLFF
TGCGCCAGCAGCCAAGGGCACTCAACTAATGAAAAACTGTTTTTT
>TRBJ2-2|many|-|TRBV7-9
CASSLASGGELFF
TGTGCCAGCAGCTTAGCCTCGGGCGGGGAGCTGTTTTTT
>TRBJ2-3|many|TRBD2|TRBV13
CASSFSSGGKVDTQYF
TGTGCCAGCAGCTTCAGTAGCGGGGGGAAAGTAGATACGCAGTATTTT
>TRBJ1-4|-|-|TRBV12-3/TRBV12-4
CASSPRQNEKLFF
TGTGCCAGCAGTCCCAGACAGAATGAAAAACTGTTTTTT
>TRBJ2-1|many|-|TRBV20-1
CSAAGQGYNEQFF
TGCAGTGCGGCGGGCCAGGGGTACAATGAGCAGTTCTTC
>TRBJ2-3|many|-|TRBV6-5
CASSLQGYDTQYF
TGTGCCAGCAGTTTACAAGGGTATGATACGCAGTATTTT
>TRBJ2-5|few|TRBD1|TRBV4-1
CASSQGSGQGAGETQYF
TGCGCCAGCAGCCAAGGGTCGGGACAGGGGGCTGGAGAGACCCAGTACTTC
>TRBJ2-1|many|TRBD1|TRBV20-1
CSARNPTGATYNEQFF
TGCAGTGCCAGAAACCCTACAGGGGCCACCTACAATGAGCAGTTCTTC
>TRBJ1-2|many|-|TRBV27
CASQGAGDGYTF
TGTGCCAGCCAAGGAGCAGGGGATGGCTACACCTTC
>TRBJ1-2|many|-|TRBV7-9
CASNSGVAGTSNYGYTF
TGTGCCAGCAACTCGGGGGTGGCAGGAACTTCTAACTATGGCTACACCTTC
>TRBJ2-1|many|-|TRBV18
CASSPPGQYNEQFF
TGTGCCAGCTCACCGCCTGGACAGTACAATGAGCAGTTCTTC
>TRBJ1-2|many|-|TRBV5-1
CASSLEGINYGYTF
TGCGCCAGCAGCTTGGAAGGAATTAACTATGGCTACACCTTC
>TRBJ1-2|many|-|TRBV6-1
CASSEALRGGGGYTF
TGTGCCAGCAGTGAAGCGTTGAGGGGCGGGGGTGGCTACACCTTC
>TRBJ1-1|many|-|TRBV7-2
CASSSSPREVANTEAFF
TGTGCCAGCAGCTCGTCACCCAGGGAAGTCGCGAACACTGAAGCTTTCTTT
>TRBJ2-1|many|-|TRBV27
CASSGFYNEQFF
TGTGCCAGCAGTGGATTCTACAATGAGCAGTTCTTC
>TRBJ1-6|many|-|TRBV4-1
CASSQEVTADSPLHF
TGCGCCAGCAGCCAAGAAGTCACAGCCGACTCACCCCTCCACTTT
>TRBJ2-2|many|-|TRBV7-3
CASSLYAPPNTGELFF
TGTGCCAGCAGCTTATATGCGCCGCCGAACACCGGGGAGCTGTTTTTT
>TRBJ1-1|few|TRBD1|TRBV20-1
CSARDPGQGANTEAFF
TGCAGTGCTAGAGATCCGGGACAGGGGGCGAACACTGAAGCTTTCTTT